This T cell receptor beta chain was recorded in a study of CD8 T cells in Susac syndrome. RNA in amounts of about 0.5 to 1 ug was reverse transcribed with random hexamers. TCRdb reanalysed the immunoSEQ multiplex PCR reads using MiXCR and keeps one entry per CDR3 protein. The table lists about 170,000 distinct CDR3 sequences, 95% to 96% of them singletons. This clonotype was obtained from a human donor with Susac syndrome. Material for sequencing was CD4+ T cells from PBMCs.

The CDR3 sequence: CATSDTRVGTDTQYF. As DNA, the CDR3 is TGTGCCACCAGTGATACCAGGGTGGGCACAGATACGCAGTATTTT. The rearrangement links TRBV24-1 to TRBJ2-3; D may be TRBD1 (5 bases). The CDR3 has 15 amino acids. Trimming stripped 3 bases from V and 1 base from J, with 10 bases between. Germline V CDR1 and CDR2: KGHDR, SFDVKD.